One sample yielded the 4 T cell receptor beta chains listed below, sequenced in a study of cytomegalovirus exposure and HLA in healthy donors (TCRdb year 2017). The library relied on the immunoSEQ multiplex PCR assay. The multiplex PCR relied on a mix of 60 forward primers for TCR Vbeta segments and 13 reverse primers for TCR Jbeta segments. What TCRdb holds here is the immuneACCESS table cut down to in-frame rearrangements. Part of the clones is not present; checked against another copy, under half of the missing clones reflect an unresolved V gene, and the others are unexplained. The sample table records around 54,000 clones; approximately 81% of these occur just once. Approximately 3% of the sample comes from the top ten. Source material: PBMCs. Receptors originate from a young woman in good health and CMV-seronegative.

V usage is TRBV9 and J usage is TRBJ2-1; TRBD2 matches 10 bases. Losses at the gene ends were 2 bases for V and 4 bases for J; bases not matched to a gene: 12. This CDR3 region has 18 residues. CDR1 is SGDLS and CDR2 is YYNGEE in the germline V gene. Written as DNA, the CDR3 is TGTGCCAGCAGCGTCCTCCCTAACGGACTAGCGGTGTACAATGAGCAGTTCTTC. Its protein is CASSVLPNGLAVYNEQFF.

This chain connects TRBV2 to TRBJ2-5; D gene unclear. Germline CDR1 is SNHLY and CDR2 is FYNNEI. This CDR3 is 13 amino acids long. Trimming took off 5 bases at V and 3 bases at J, with 10 bases between the two ends. CDR3 DNA: TGTGCCAGCAGTAGCCCTTCCGAAGAGACCCAGTACTTC. Encoded protein: CASSSPSEETQYF.

The rearrangement links TRBV27 to TRBJ1-6, with D perhaps matching TRBD1 (6 bases). V lost 2 bases, J lost 5 bases, and 10 bases lay in between. This CDR3 contains 15 residues. Germline CDR1 and CDR2: MNHEY and SMNVEV (reference sequence). The CDR3 sequence: CASSLRGQNNSPLHF. The CDR3 DNA reads TGTGCCAGCAGTTTACGGGGACAAAATAATTCACCCCTCCACTTT.

The chain couples TRBV5-4 to TRBJ2-6, with no clear D. The CDR3 loop spans 15 amino acids. V was trimmed by 0 bases and J by 2 bases, leaving 6 bases between them. CDR1 is SGHNT and CDR2 is YYREEE in the germline V gene (reference sequence). The CDR3 DNA sequence: TGTGCCAGCAGCTTGGTTTCGGCTGGGGCCAACGTCCTGACTTTC. Translating gives CASSLVSAGANVLTF.